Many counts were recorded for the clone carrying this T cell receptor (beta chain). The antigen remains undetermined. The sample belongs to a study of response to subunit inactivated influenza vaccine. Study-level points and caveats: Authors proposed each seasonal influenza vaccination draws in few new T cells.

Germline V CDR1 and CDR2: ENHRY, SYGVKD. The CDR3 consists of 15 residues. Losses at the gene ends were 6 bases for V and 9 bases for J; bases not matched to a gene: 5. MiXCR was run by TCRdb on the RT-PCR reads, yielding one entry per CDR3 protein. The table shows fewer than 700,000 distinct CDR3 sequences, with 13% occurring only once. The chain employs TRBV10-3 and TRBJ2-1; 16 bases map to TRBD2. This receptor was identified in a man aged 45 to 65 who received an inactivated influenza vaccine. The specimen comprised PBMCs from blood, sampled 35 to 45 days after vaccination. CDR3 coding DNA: TGTGCCATCAGAGAGGGACTAGCGGGGGGGATTGAGCAGTTCTTC. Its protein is CAIREGLAGGIEQFF.